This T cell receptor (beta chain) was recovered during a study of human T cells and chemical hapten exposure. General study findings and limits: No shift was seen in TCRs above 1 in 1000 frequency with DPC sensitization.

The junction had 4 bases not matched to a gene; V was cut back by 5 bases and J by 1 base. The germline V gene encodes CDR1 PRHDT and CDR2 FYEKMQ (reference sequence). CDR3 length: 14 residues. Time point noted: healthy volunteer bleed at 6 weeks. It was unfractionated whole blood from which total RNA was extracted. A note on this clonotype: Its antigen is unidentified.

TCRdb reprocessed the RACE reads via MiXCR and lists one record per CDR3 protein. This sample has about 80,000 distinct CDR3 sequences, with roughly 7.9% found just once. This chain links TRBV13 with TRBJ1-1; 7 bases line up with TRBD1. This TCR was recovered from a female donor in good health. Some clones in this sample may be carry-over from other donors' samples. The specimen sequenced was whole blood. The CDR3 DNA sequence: TGTGCCAGCAGCCCCAGGGACAGGAACACTGAAGCTTTCTTT. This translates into CASSPRDRNTEAFF.